What follows are 15 T cell receptor beta chains derived from one specimen sequenced in a study of T cell changes during pregnancy in multiple sclerosis. TCRdb keeps only in-frame clones here, not all; method: immunoSEQ multiplex PCR. The sample carries tens of thousands of clones, 93% recorded once. The sample consisted of peripheral blood, taken in the second trimester of pregnancy. The origin of the receptors is a female donor with multiple sclerosis, enrolled in a pregnancy study.

This clone has just one count. The CDR3 sequence is CASSTGTNYEQYF. Written as DNA, the CDR3 is TGTGCCAGCAGCACCGGGACTAACTACGAGCAGTACTTC. The rearrangement uses TRBV5-4 and TRBJ2-7, with TRBD2 matching over 7 bases. The CDR3 totals 13 residues. Germline V gives CDR1 SGHNT, CDR2 YYREEE (reference sequence). The V gene end was trimmed by 4 bases and the J gene end by 3 bases; junction bases not matched to a gene: 4.

The chain uses TRBV4-3 and TRBJ2-3; 8 bases fit TRBD2. CDR3 length: 19 amino acids. The germline gives CDR1 LGHNA, CDR2 YSLEER. V shed 1 base, J shed 0 bases, and the junction held 12 bases outside the gene matches. The CDR3 loop reads CASSQGAAGGIRSTDTQYF. CDR3 nucleotide sequence: TGCGCCAGCAGCCAAGGGGCGGCGGGAGGTATTCGTAGCACAGATACGCAGTATTTT.

The V and J genes are TRBV29-1 and TRBJ2-3, with D perhaps matching TRBD2 (6 bases). Germline values: CDR1 SQVTM, CDR2 ANQGSEA. The CDR3 extends over 13 amino acids. V was trimmed by 7 bases and J by 2 bases, leaving 13 bases between them. CDR3 DNA sequence: TGCAGCGCCCAAGGGAGGTCCACAGATACGCAGTATTTT. Its protein is CSAQGRSTDTQYF.

V and J are TRBV19 and TRBJ2-7, with 9 bases identical to TRBD2. This CDR3 spans 13 amino acids. V was pared by 3 bases and J by 5 bases, with 2 bases of the junction left unmatched. CDR1 and CDR2 (germline): LNHDA, SQIVND (reference sequence). CDR3 loop: CASSMRGGNEQYF. DNA of the CDR3: TGTGCCAGTAGTATGCGGGGGGGCAACGAGCAGTACTTC.

The chain recombines TRBV12-5 with TRBJ2-7; D may be TRBD1 (6 bases). CDR1 and CDR2 from the germline V gene are LGHNT and FRNRAP. The CDR3 totals 17 residues. V was pared by 0 bases and J by 3 bases, with 18 bases between. CDR3 sequence reads: CASGLVLGQRVDYEQYF. The CDR3, as DNA: TGTGCTAGTGGTTTGGTACTAGGACAGAGAGTTGACTACGAGCAGTACTTC.

The rearrangement links TRBV7-6 to TRBJ2-3; D gene ambiguous. Trimming stripped 2 bases from V and 2 bases from J, with 17 bases between. The CDR3 is 17 amino acids. In germline, CDR1 is SGHVS, CDR2 FNYEAQ. The CDR3 sequence: CASSLPSTSTFTDTQYF. CDR3 nucleotide sequence: TGTGCCAGCAGCTTACCCTCTACATCGACTTTCACAGATACGCAGTATTTT.

The V gene is TRBV7-9, the J gene TRBJ1-2; 12 nucleotides line up with TRBD1. Germline V gene sequence: CDR1 SEHNR, CDR2 FQNEAQ (reference sequence). CDR3 length: 15 residues. V lost 4 bases and J lost 2; bases outside the gene matches: 2. CDR3 nucleotide sequence: TGTGCCAGCAGCTCGGGACAGGGGGCGAACTATGGCTACACCTTC. Translated, it gives CASSSGQGANYGYTF.

The genes are TRBV10-3 and TRBJ1-1, with a tentative D call TRBD1 (6 bases). The CDR3 covers 16 residues. Trimming left V 3 bases short and J 0 bases short, with 14 bases between. Germline CDR1 is ENHRY and CDR2 is SYGVKD. The DNA of the CDR3 is TGTGCCATCAGTGATCCCATCCAGGGGATGAACACTGAAGCTTTCTTT. Its translation: CAISDPIQGMNTEAFF.

V usage is TRBV5-4 and J usage is TRBJ2-1, with TRBD1 matching over 8 bases. CDR3 length: 14 residues. Germline-derived CDR1 and CDR2 are SGHNT and YYREEE (reference sequence). Trimming removed 4 bases from V and 7 bases from J; junction bases left unmatched: 7. CDR3 protein: CASSARTGRNEQFF. The DNA of the CDR3 is TGTGCCAGCAGCGCCCGGACAGGGAGGAATGAGCAGTTCTTC.

CDR3 sequence reads: CASSHNRGGGEKLFF. As DNA, the CDR3 is TGCGCCAGCAGCCACAACAGAGGGGGGGGTGAAAAACTGTTTTTT. This chain connects TRBV4-3 to TRBJ1-4, with D perhaps TRBD1 (6 bases). From germline, CDR1 is LGHNA and CDR2 YSLEER. The CDR3 is 15 residues long. V was trimmed by 3 bases and J by 7 bases, leaving 15 bases between them.

The gene calls are TRBV4-1 and TRBJ1-5; D call uncertain. This CDR3 spans 16 amino acids. The V and J ends lost 1 base and 5 bases respectively, with 15 bases between them. Germline V gives CDR1 MGHRA, CDR2 YSYEKL. The CDR3 region is CASSQVVNKRDQPQHF. DNA of the CDR3: TGCGCCAGCAGCCAAGTTGTCAACAAGCGAGATCAGCCCCAGCATTTT.

V gene TRBV7-2 combines with J gene TRBJ2-5; TRBD1 matches 10 bases. The CDR3 length is 15 residues. Germline trimming cut 4 bases from V and 7 bases from J; bases unmatched to any gene: 9. Germline lookup yields CDR1 SGHTA and CDR2 FQGNSA. The CDR3 sequence: CASSSRDRGLATQYF. CDR3 DNA: TGTGCCAGCAGCTCCCGGGACAGGGGATTAGCGACCCAGTACTTC.

The table lists this clone with a few counts. V and J are TRBV30 and TRBJ1-1, with D tentatively TRBD1 (5 bases). CDR3 size: 16 residues. Trimming took off 4 bases at V and 6 bases at J, with 24 bases between the two ends. Germline CDR1 and CDR2: GTSNPN and SVGIG (reference sequence). CDR3 loop: CAWMGRARPPRAEAFF. The CDR3 region has the DNA TGTGCCTGGATGGGGCGAGCTCGGCCCCCTCGGGCTGAAGCTTTCTTT.

The V call is TRBV10-2, the J call TRBJ2-5; weak D call: TRBD2 (6 bases). The CDR3 sequence is 16 residues long. Germline V gene sequence: CDR1 WSHSY, CDR2 SAAADI. Trimming took 1 base from V and 4 from J, leaving 16 bases between them. In DNA, the CDR3 is TGCGCCAGCAGTGAGTTGGGCTATTCGGGGGTAGAGACCCAGTACTTC. This codes for CASSELGYSGVETQYF.

The genes are TRBV29-1 and TRBJ1-2; 7 bases align to TRBD1. V shed 5 bases, J shed 9 bases, and the junction held 9 bases outside the gene matches. The germline CDR1 and CDR2 sequences are SQVTM and ANQGSEA. The CDR3 has 12 amino acids. CDR3 DNA sequence: TGCAGCGTTATGACAGGGCCGATTAGCTACACCTTC. Its protein product is CSVMTGPISYTF. Full variable domain (rest looked up from reference TRBV29-1 and TRBJ1-2): SAVISQKPSRDICQRGTSLTIQCQVDSQVTMMFWYRQQPGQSLTLIATANQGSEATYESGFVIDKFPISRPNLTFSTLTVSNMSPEDSSIYLCSVMTGPISYTFGSGTRLTVV.